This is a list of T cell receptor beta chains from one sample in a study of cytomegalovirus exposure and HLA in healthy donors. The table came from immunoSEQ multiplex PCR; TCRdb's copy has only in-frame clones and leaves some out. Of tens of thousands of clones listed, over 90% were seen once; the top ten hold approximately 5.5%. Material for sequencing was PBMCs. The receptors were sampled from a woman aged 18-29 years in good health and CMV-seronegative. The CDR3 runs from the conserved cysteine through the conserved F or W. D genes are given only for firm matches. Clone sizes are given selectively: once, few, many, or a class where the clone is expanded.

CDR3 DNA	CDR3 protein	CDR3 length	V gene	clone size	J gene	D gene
TGTGCCAGCAGCCAGGATCTAGCGGGGGGCCCGGGAGCCAAAAACATTCAGTACTTC	CASSQDLAGGPGAKNIQYF	19	TRBV4-2	.	TRBJ2-4	TRBD2
TGCGCCAGCAGCTTGGAACCGCTAGCGGGAGGGAACAATGAGCAGTTCTTC	CASSLEPLAGGNNEQFF	17	TRBV5-1	.	TRBJ2-1	TRBD2
TGTGCCAGCAGTTTTCAGGCCAATCAGCCCCAGCATTTT	CASSFQANQPQHF	13	TRBV28	.	TRBJ1-5	.
TGTGCCAGCAGCTTAAGGCAGGGTACCAATCAGCCCCAGCATTTT	CASSLRQGTNQPQHF	15	TRBV7-2	once	TRBJ1-5	.
TGCAGCGTTGAAGAAGGTATGGGAGTCATGGTAGGAGATACGCAGTATTTT	CSVEEGMGVMVGDTQYF	17	TRBV29-1	few	TRBJ2-3	.
TGTGCCAGCAGCCGAGGGACTTTTAACACTGAAGCTTTCTTT	CASSRGTFNTEAFF	14	TRBV6-5	once	TRBJ1-1	.
TGCGCCAGCAGCCGGGGGGTCGGGGGCAGCCAAGAGACCCAGTACTTC	CASSRGVGGSQETQYF	16	TRBV5-1	.	TRBJ2-5	.
TGCGCCAGCAGCCAAGGGACTCAAAGCTCCTACAATGAGCAGTTCTTC	CASSQGTQSSYNEQFF	16	TRBV5-1	.	TRBJ2-1	.
TGTGCCAGTAGTTTATTCCCCCTAAACACTGAAGCTTTCTTT	CASSLFPLNTEAFF	14	TRBV19	.	TRBJ1-1	.
TGCGCCAGCAGCCAGACGGGGGGTGAAGCTTTCTTT	CASSQTGGEAFF	12	TRBV5-1	.	TRBJ1-1	.
TGCGCCAGCAGCTTCGGGACAAACTATGGCTACACCTTC	CASSFGTNYGYTF	13	TRBV5-1	medium-sized	TRBJ1-2	.
TGTGCCAGCAGTTTAGTCCCGGGGGGCTACGAGCAGTACTTC	CASSLVPGGYEQYF	14	TRBV27	.	TRBJ2-7	TRBD2
TGTGCCAGCTCACCAGGATACGGACAGACCACCTACGAGCAGTACTTC	CASSPGYGQTTYEQYF	16	TRBV18	.	TRBJ2-7	.
TGTGCCAGCAGCTTAGTGGGACAGGGTGTTAATGAGCAGTTCTTC	CASSLVGQGVNEQFF	15	TRBV7-2	.	TRBJ2-1	TRBD1
TGTGCCAGTAGTGAGAATGAGCAGTTCTTC	CASSENEQFF	10	TRBV19	.	TRBJ2-1	.
TGTGCCAGTAGTATAGACGGCGGTTTAAATCAGCCCCAGCATTTT	CASSIDGGLNQPQHF	15	TRBV19	.	TRBJ1-5	.
TGTGCCAGCAGCTGGGCGCAGGGTCTAAACACCGGGGAGCTGTTTTTT	CASSWAQGLNTGELFF	16	TRBV5-4	.	TRBJ2-2	.
TGTGCCAGCAGCCGGGACAGGAACACTGAAGCTTTCTTT	CASSRDRNTEAFF	13	TRBV7-2	.	TRBJ1-1	TRBD1
TGTGCCAGCAGTGGGGGAGGAACAGCGACAACCGGGGAGCTGTTTTTT	CASSGGGTATTGELFF	16	TRBV2	.	TRBJ2-2	.
TGCAGCGTATCCGGGACATTCACCTACGAGCAGTACTTC	CSVSGTFTYEQYF	13	TRBV29-1	.	TRBJ2-7	.
TGTGCCAGCAGCGTAGAGGGCCGGCAGCGGGGAAATGAGCAGTTCTTC	CASSVEGRQRGNEQFF	16	TRBV9	once	TRBJ2-1	TRBD2
TGTGCCAGCAGTGAATCTCGTCAGCCCCAGCATTTT	CASSESRQPQHF	12	TRBV6-1	.	TRBJ1-5	.
TGCGCCAGCAGCCGGTTGGGGGGTAACACTGAAGCTTTCTTT	CASSRLGGNTEAFF	14	TRBV5-1	.	TRBJ1-1	.
TGCGCCAGCAGCCAAGAATCCGGAGTTGGAGCGGGACTTTACAATGAGCAGTTCTTC	CASSQESGVGAGLYNEQFF	19	TRBV4-1	once	TRBJ2-1	TRBD2